This entry lists 25 T cell receptor beta chains sequenced from one sample in a study of vaccination effects on CD4 cells after COVID-19. The table came from immunoSEQ multiplex PCR; TCRdb's copy has only in-frame clones and leaves some out. The sample lists tens of thousands of clones; around 73% were seen once. Antigens for these TCRs are unknown. The ViraFEST assay expanded antigen-specific CD4+ T cells with viral peptide pools before sequencing. Isolation of CD4+ T cells took place after approximately 10 days of culture. Documented for the person is a PCR-confirmed SARS-CoV-2 infection occurring between March and December 2020. This material consisted of CD4+ T cells from PBMCs cultured with a peptide pool, taken before COVID-19 vaccination. These receptors originate from a human donor who had a prior SARS-CoV-2 infection.

This clone was detected only once. V and J are TRBV5-6 and TRBJ1-6; 8 bases line up with TRBD1. CDR1 is SGHDT and CDR2 is YYEEEE in the germline V gene. V lost 4 bases and J lost 9; bases outside the gene matches: 6. CDR3 size: 14 residues. CDR3 loop: CASSVGQATSPLHF. The CDR3, as DNA: TGTGCCAGCAGCGTGGGACAGGCGACTTCACCCCTCCACTTT.

The chain couples TRBV9 to TRBJ1-1; TRBD1 aligns across 8 bases. The V and J ends lost 0 bases and 4 bases, in that order; junction bases with no gene match: 14. This CDR3 contains 18 residues. The V gene's germline CDR1 is SGDLS and CDR2 YYNGEE. This CDR3 is CASSVGPGGPGLATEAFF. The DNA of the CDR3 is TGTGCCAGCAGCGTAGGTCCAGGGGGCCCCGGTTTGGCCACTGAAGCTTTCTTT.

V is TRBV2 and J is TRBJ2-5; D remains ambiguous. The CDR3 is 14 amino acids. V lost 0 bases and J lost 0, with 5 bases in between. The germline gives CDR1 SNHLY, CDR2 FYNNEI. The CDR3 sequence: CASSEAGYQETQYF. DNA for the CDR3: TGTGCCAGCAGTGAAGCGGGGTACCAAGAGACCCAGTACTTC.

The sample holds one count of this clone. V usage is TRBV6-5 and J usage is TRBJ1-1; maybe TRBD1 (6 bases). CDR3 size: 12 residues. The germline V and J ends were trimmed by 5 bases and 7 bases, with 11 bases remaining between them. The V gene's germline CDR1 is MNHEY and CDR2 SVGAGI. For the CDR3, the DNA is TGTGCCAGCAGTACCGTCAGGGGTGAAGCTTTCTTT. Protein product: CASSTVRGEAFF.

The chain carries TRBV5-1 and TRBJ1-1; D possibly corresponds to TRBD1 (5 bases). Germline V lookup: CDR1 SGHRS, CDR2 YFSETQ. This CDR3 is 16 amino acids long. V lost 1 base and J 3 bases, leaving 16 bases between the germline ends. The CDR3 region is CASSLSWGGGDTEAFF. The CDR3, as DNA: TGCGCCAGCAGCTTGAGTTGGGGTGGGGGGGACACTGAAGCTTTCTTT.

This chain uses TRBV30 with TRBJ2-5; D unclear. The CDR3 contains 13 residues. V gave up 3 bases and J gave up 10 bases, with 18 bases separating them. Germline V gene lookup returns CDR1 GTSNPN and CDR2 SVGIG (reference sequence). The CDR3 sequence is CAWRDLGLLVQYF. The DNA for the CDR3 is TGTGCCTGGAGGGATCTCGGCTTGTTGGTCCAGTACTTC.

V gene TRBV25-1 combines with J gene TRBJ2-1; possibly TRBD1 or TRBD2 for D (5 bases each). CDR3 length: 16 residues. Trimming stripped 2 bases from V and 0 bases from J, with 11 bases between. Germline V gene data show CDR1 as MGHDK and CDR2 as SYGVNS. The CDR3 coding sequence is TGTGCCAGCAGTGAAGGGACGGCAAGCTCCTACAATGAGCAGTTCTTC. This sequence encodes CASSEGTASSYNEQFF. The entire variable domain, with the rest obtained from reference TRBV25-1 and TRBJ2-1, is as follows: EADIYQTPRYLVIGTGKKITLECSQTMGHDKMYWYQQDPGMELHLIHYSYGVNSTEKGDLSSESTVSRIRTEHFPLTLESARPSHTSQYLCASSEGTASSYNEQFFGPGTRLTVL.

The chain couples TRBV11-2 to TRBJ2-3; D is ambiguous. Per germline, CDR1 SGHAT and CDR2 FQNNGV. CDR3 size: 16 residues. Trimming removed 5 bases from V and 4 bases from J, with 19 bases in between. This chain's CDR3 is CASSPQAVGLADTQYF. As DNA, the CDR3 is TGTGCCAGCAGCCCCCAGGCAGTTGGTCTCGCAGATACGCAGTATTTT.

Here the CDR3 DNA reads TGTGCCACCAGCAGAGGACTAGCGGGAGAGACCCAGTACTTC. Residues: CATSRGLAGETQYF. The chain recombines TRBV15 with TRBJ2-5; 10 nucleotides align to TRBD2. The V gene's germline CDR1 is LNHNV and CDR2 YYDKDF (reference sequence). This CDR3 is built from 14 residues. Losses at the gene ends were 1 base for V and 4 bases for J; bases not matched to a gene: 0.

In its sample, this clone was seen a few times. The V call is TRBV2, the J call TRBJ2-2; D may be TRBD2 (6 bases). Germline V CDR1 and CDR2: SNHLY, FYNNEI. This CDR3 contains 14 residues. Trimming shortened V by 7 bases and J by 3 bases, and 12 bases separated the two germline ends. In DNA form, the CDR3 reads TGTGCCAGCATGGGCGGGGCGGACACCGGGGAGCTGTTTTTT. Protein sequence: CASMGGADTGELFF.

This clone came up a few times. The genes are TRBV18 and TRBJ2-7; TRBD2 matches 14 bases. Per germline, CDR1 KGHSH and CDR2 LQKENI. The trim removed 3 bases at V and 7 bases at J, leaving 5 bases unmatched. The CDR3 has 15 residues. In nucleotides, the CDR3 is TGTGCCAGCTCACCCGGGACTAGCGGGAGTCGGGAGCAGTACTTC. This gives the protein CASSPGTSGSREQYF.

V usage is TRBV19 and J usage is TRBJ2-7, with TRBD2 as a possible D gene (6 bases). Trimming cost V 11 bases and J 3 bases, with 17 bases left between them. This CDR3 is built from 13 residues. Germline V gives CDR1 LNHDA, CDR2 SQIVND (reference sequence). The CDR3 DNA reads TGTGCCCCGGACCTTCGCGGGGACTACGAGCAGTACTTC. Encoded protein: CAPDLRGDYEQYF.

The CDR3 coding sequence is TGTGCCAGCAGCAAAGGAGGCACACATTCACCCCTCCACTTT. Its translation: CASSKGGTHSPLHF. This chain uses TRBV21-1 with TRBJ1-6. TRBV21-1 is a pseudogene locus. The CDR3 has 14 amino acids.

Notes on this clone: The DNA is omitted, as the CDR3 cannot be located on it reliably, and the CDR3 follows TCRdb's listing. The chain links TRBV21-1 to TRBJ2-1; the table gives TRBD2 as D, unverified against the DNA. TRBV21-1 is a pseudogene segment. The CDR3 is made up of 18 amino acids, end residues included. CDR3 in amino acids: CASSKVASGTSSYNEQFF.

This clone was observed a few times. The V gene is TRBV2, the J gene TRBJ1-1, with 7 bases that match TRBD1. The CDR3 sequence is 15 residues long. Germline-derived CDR1 and CDR2 are SNHLY and FYNNEI. The J segment lost 3 bases and the V segment lost 2 bases, leaving 6 bases of the junction unmatched. CDR3 in DNA: TGTGCCAGCAGTGAATACAGGGGTAAGGACACTGAAGCTTTCTTT. As protein: CASSEYRGKDTEAFF.

V and J are TRBV18 and TRBJ1-2; D remains ambiguous. The germline gives CDR1 KGHSH, CDR2 LQKENI. V was cut by 3 bases and J by 8 bases, with 19 bases left in between. CDR3 length: 15 amino acids. For the CDR3, the DNA is TGTGCCAGCTCACCGGCAGTGGGGTCGGCCACAGGCTACACCTTC. This encodes CASSPAVGSATGYTF.

This rearrangement joins TRBV7-9 to TRBJ1-3; possible D gene TRBD1, 5 bases. CDR3 length: 17 residues. The V end lost 1 base, the J end lost 1 base, and 14 bases lay between the germline ends. Germline CDR1 reads SEHNR; CDR2 reads FQNEAQ (reference sequence). The CDR3, as DNA: TGTGCCAGCAGCTTAGGATGGGGGGTTCGGTCTGGAAACACCATATATTTT. It yields the protein CASSLGWGVRSGNTIYF.

The rearrangement joins TRBV30 to TRBJ1-1; D is perhaps TRBD1 (5 bases). The CDR3 runs to 16 residues. V was pared by 0 bases and J by 1 base, with 15 bases between. Germline V gene data show CDR1 as GTSNPN and CDR2 as SVGIG (reference sequence). The CDR3 DNA reads TGTGCCTGGAGTGTAAGGATCAGGGTACAGAACACTGAAGCTTTCTTT. It is translated as CAWSVRIRVQNTEAFF.

This sequence joins TRBV18 and TRBJ1-5; possibly TRBD1 for D (5 bases). Germline V gene data show CDR1 as KGHSH and CDR2 as LQKENI. Trimming took off 1 base at V and 1 base at J, with 14 bases between the two ends. The length of the CDR3 is 17 residues. CDR3 loop: CASSPQTVSWSNQPQHF. Written as DNA, the CDR3 is TGTGCCAGCTCACCACAGACAGTCTCGTGGAGCAATCAGCCCCAGCATTTT.

The V and J genes are TRBV5-4 and TRBJ2-7, with unresolved D. This CDR3 spans 12 amino acids. V was clipped by 4 bases and J by 3 bases, with 8 bases between them. Per the germline V gene, CDR1 is SGHNT and CDR2 is YYREEE (reference sequence). CDR3 bases: TGTGCCAGCAGCGTTGACGGCTACGAGCAGTACTTC. Protein product: CASSVDGYEQYF.

The gene calls are TRBV7-2 and TRBJ2-2; no clear D. There are 14 residues in the CDR3. The V gene's germline CDR1 is SGHTA and CDR2 FQGNSA. Trimming left V 5 bases short and J 6 bases short, with 13 bases between. The DNA of the CDR3 is TGTGCCAGCAGCCCGCAGAGACGATCCGGGGAGCTGTTTTTT. Its protein product is CASSPQRRSGELFF.

This clone was recorded a few times. This chain links TRBV27 with TRBJ1-2; D gene ambiguous. The ends were cut back, 5 bases at V and 4 bases at J, with 14 bases in the middle. There are 14 residues in the CDR3. Germline values: CDR1 MNHEY, CDR2 SMNVEV (reference sequence). CDR3 amino acids: CASSPDWTIYGYTF. The CDR3 DNA reads TGTGCCAGCAGTCCGGACTGGACTATCTATGGCTACACCTTC.

V is TRBV20-1 and J is TRBJ2-7; possibly TRBD1 or TRBD2 for D (6 bases each). Germline lookup yields CDR1 DFQATT and CDR2 SNEGSKA (reference sequence). Trimming took off 0 bases at V and 12 bases at J, with 12 bases between the two ends. The CDR3 covers 11 residues. The CDR3 loop reads CSARDRGPAYF. In DNA, the CDR3 is TGCAGTGCTAGAGATCGGGGGCCGGCGTACTTC.

This clone was observed a handful of times. The chain employs TRBV1 and TRBJ2-7; TRBD2 is taken as the D call from the table, unchecked against the DNA. TRBV1 constitutes a pseudogene. The CDR3 sequence is 17 residues long. The CDR3 protein is CTSSQPLGNGDSYEQYF. CDR3 nucleotides: TGCACCAGCAGCCAACCACTGGGAAACGGGGATTCCTACGAGCAGTACTTC.

The chain couples TRBV3-1 (or the pseudogene TRBV3-2) to TRBJ2-7, with D unclear. The CDR3 is made up of 11 amino acids. CDR1 LGHDT and CDR2 YNNKEL come from the germline V gene (reference sequence). The V end lost 3 bases, the J end lost 5 bases, and 5 bases lay between the germline ends. The CDR3 coding sequence is TGTGCCAGCAGCCACGCGAACGAGCAGTACTTC. This codes for CASSHANEQYF.